The source of this T cell receptor beta chain is a study of siplizumab effects on memory and regulatory T cells. Findings and limits, study-wide: Poor capture below about 10^-5 frequency left most alloreactive clones unmapped to unstimulated subsets. Proliferating Tregs taken from siplizumab cultures were not shown to have a confirmed suppressive function. Naive T cells appeared more diverse than memory cells and seemed to be major alloresponse contributors. Treg-derived clones made up an average of about 73% of mappable alloreactive CD4+ clones with siplizumab and roughly 29% in controls.

Method: immunoSEQ multiplex PCR; TCRdb's copy keeps in-frame clones and lacks some. The table shows 100,000 to 120,000 clones, with over 85% occurring only once. On this clone itself: Its antigen is currently unknown.

CDR1 is ENHRY, CDR2 SYGVKD, per germline. The CDR3 consists of 14 residues. Trimming at V came to 8 bases and at J to 0 bases, leaving 2 bases not matched to a gene. Sequencing was carried out using CD4+ T cells sorted from blood. This TCR derives from a human donor in good health. The chain has TRBV10-3 and TRBJ2-7; 12 bases map to TRBD2. The CDR3 sequence is CAIRTSGTSYEQYF. The CDR3 region has the DNA TGTGCCATCCGGACTAGCGGGACCTCCTACGAGCAGTACTTC.